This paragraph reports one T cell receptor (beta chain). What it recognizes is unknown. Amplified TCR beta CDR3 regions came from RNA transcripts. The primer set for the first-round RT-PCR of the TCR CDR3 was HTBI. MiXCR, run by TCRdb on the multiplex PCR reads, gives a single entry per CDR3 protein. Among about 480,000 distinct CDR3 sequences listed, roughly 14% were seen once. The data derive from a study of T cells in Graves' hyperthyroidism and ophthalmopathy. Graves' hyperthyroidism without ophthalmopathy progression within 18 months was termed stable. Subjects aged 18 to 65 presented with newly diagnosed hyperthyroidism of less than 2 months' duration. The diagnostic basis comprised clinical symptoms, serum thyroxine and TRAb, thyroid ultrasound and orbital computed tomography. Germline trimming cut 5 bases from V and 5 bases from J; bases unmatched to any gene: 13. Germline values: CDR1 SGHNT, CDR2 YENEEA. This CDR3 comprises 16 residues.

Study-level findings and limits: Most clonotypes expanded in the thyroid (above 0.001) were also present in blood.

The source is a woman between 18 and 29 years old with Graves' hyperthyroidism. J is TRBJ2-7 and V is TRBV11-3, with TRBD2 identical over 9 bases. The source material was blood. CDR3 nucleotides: TGTGCCAGCAGCCCGGGCAGTAGCGGGAGATGGGACGAGCAGTACTTC. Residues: CASSPGSSGRWDEQYF.